This T cell receptor beta chain is from a study of T cell responses to AZD1222 COVID-19 vaccine. Overall study findings and caveats: Repertoires were obtained solely post-peak T cell response. Mapped onto spike, vaccine-associated CD4 TCRs spanned it and were dominant at 160-218 and 743-854.

Clones were sequenced by immunoSEQ multiplex PCR, and TCRdb holds only the in-frame ones, with some missing. Of approximately 100,000 clones in the sample, roughly 90% are singletons; the top ten hold 18%. Notes on this clone: The antigen remains undetermined.

The CDR3 is 13 residues long. The ends were cut back, 4 bases at V and 6 bases at J, with 11 bases in the middle. The germline gives CDR1 SGHTA, CDR2 FQGNSA. The sequences come from peripheral blood, collected on day 0 of AZD1222 vaccination. The chain employs TRBV7-2 and TRBJ2-3; unclear D gene. The TCR originated in an adult in good health. CDR3 sequence reads: CASSSDFRDTQYF. CDR3 coding DNA: TGTGCCAGCAGCTCAGATTTTCGGGATACGCAGTATTTT.